This is a list of T cell receptor beta chains from one sample in a study of cytomegalovirus exposure and HLA in healthy donors. Generated by immunoSEQ multiplex PCR, the TCRdb table keeps only in-frame clones and is missing some. This sample has some 160,000 clones; around 79% occur once, and the top ten carry more than 0.4%. The material sequenced was PBMCs. The receptors stem from a woman in her fifties or sixties in good health and CMV-seronegative. CDR3s include the opening cysteine and the closing phenylalanine or tryptophan. D genes are given only for firm matches. Not all rows give a size; the values are once, few, many and, for expanded clones, a class.

V gene,J gene,clone size,D gene,CDR3 DNA,CDR3 protein
TRBV7-6,TRBJ2-5,NA,NA,TGTGCCAGCAGGGGCCCCCGCCAAGAGACCCAGTACTTC,CASRGPRQETQYF
TRBV10-1,TRBJ2-7,few,TRBD1,TGCGCCAGCAGTGAGACGACAGGGAACGAGCAGTACTTC,CASSETTGNEQYF
TRBV5-6,TRBJ1-5,NA,NA,TGTGCCAGCAGCTTGGTGGGAGATATCAAGCCCCAGCATTTT,CASSLVGDIKPQHF
TRBV15,TRBJ2-7,NA,NA,TGTGCCACCAGCCGCGGTGACCCGTTCGAGCAGTACTTC,CATSRGDPFEQYF
TRBV7-2,TRBJ1-2,NA,NA,TGTGCCAGCAGCTTAGGTCGGGGTCGGGGCTATGGCTACACCTTC,CASSLGRGRGYGYTF
TRBV6-5,TRBJ2-7,NA,NA,TGTGCCAGCAGTAGAGCCTACGAGCAGTACTTC,CASSRAYEQYF
TRBV10-3,TRBJ2-2,NA,NA,TGTGCCATCAGTGGGGCAGGGGTCACCGGGGAGCTGTTTTTT,CAISGAGVTGELFF
TRBV28,TRBJ2-7,NA,TRBD2,TGTGCCAGCAGTTTTCCCGCCAACCCTCTAGCGGGAGAGCTCTACGAGCAGTACTTC,CASSFPANPLAGELYEQYF
TRBV27,TRBJ1-3,NA,TRBD1,TGTGCCAGCAGTCCGGGACAGGGTAAACCTTCGTCTGGAAACACCATATATTTT,CASSPGQGKPSSGNTIYF
TRBV5-4,TRBJ2-5,NA,NA,TGTGCCAGCACTTGGGGGGACGGTTTAAGTGAGCAGTACTTC,CASTWGDGLSEQYF
TRBV21-1,TRBJ2-7,once,NA,TGTGCCAGCAGCAAGATGAGTCGGTACTTC,CASSKMSRYF
TRBV30,TRBJ1-1,NA,NA,TGTGCCTGGATCCCGAATTGGGGAGTAATCATGAACACTGAAGCTTTCTTT,CAWIPNWGVIMNTEAFF
TRBV6-5,TRBJ2-7,NA,TRBD1,TGTGCCAGCAGTTACAGACAGGGTACCCACGAGCAGTACTTC,CASSYRQGTHEQYF
TRBV5-1,TRBJ1-4,NA,TRBD1,TGCGCCAGCAGCTTCGGACAGGGCGATGAAAAACTGTTTTTT,CASSFGQGDEKLFF
TRBV2,TRBJ2-3,few,NA,TGTGCCAGCAGTCCGCTACTCGGGGATACGCAGTATTTT,CASSPLLGDTQYF
TRBV21-1,TRBJ2-7,once,NA,TGTGCCAGCAGCAAAGCGCTTGGGCCTGGGCTTGGGATGGGACAGGGCCCATACGAGCAGTACTTC,CASSKALGPGLGMGQGPYEQYF
TRBV28,TRBJ2-7,NA,TRBD1,TGTGCCAGCAGTTTAGGGGCCGGGACAGGGGGCGGTGAGCAGTACTTC,CASSLGAGTGGGEQYF
TRBV15,TRBJ2-5,NA,NA,TGTGCCACCAGCAGCTTATATCAAGAGACCCAGTACTTC,CATSSLYQETQYF
TRBV30,TRBJ1-6,NA,NA,TGTGCCTGGAATGGTGGGGGGTTTCAGGCACCCCTCCACTTT,CAWNGGGFQAPLHF
TRBV29-1,TRBJ1-1,NA,TRBD1,TGCAGCGTTGCTTACAGGGGGCTCACTGAAGCTTTCTTT,CSVAYRGLTEAFF
TRBV27,TRBJ1-5,NA,NA,TGTGCCACCTGGCAGGGCGGATCGAATCAGCCCCAGCATTTT,CATWQGGSNQPQHF
TRBV28,TRBJ2-5,few,NA,TGTGCCAGCAGCCCCGGACAGGAGGGTAGGGCCCAGTACTTC,CASSPGQEGRAQYF
TRBV29-1,TRBJ1-2,NA,NA,TGCAGCGTTACCCAGGGGTCCCACTATGGCTACACCTTC,CSVTQGSHYGYTF
TRBV7-8,TRBJ1-1,NA,TRBD1,TGTGCCAGCAGCTCGGGACAGGGTTGGACTGAAGCTTTCTTT,CASSSGQGWTEAFF